The clone carrying this TCR beta chain was counted a few times. Its specificity is unknown. The data originate from a study of T-cell reconstitution after alpha-beta-depleted transplantation in children. General study results and limits: One year post-transplant, T-cell counts and diversity were largely derived from T cells produced anew. Some patients owed their high day-60 TCRbeta diversity to surviving recipient T cells and thymic progenitors.

V shed 6 bases, J shed 7 bases, and the junction held 9 bases outside the gene matches. There are 14 residues in the CDR3. Unique molecular identifiers were incorporated when the TCRbeta library was constructed. TCRdb analysed the PCR reads with MiXCR anew, one entry per CDR3 protein. Here the sample spans about 580,000 distinct CDR3 sequences, roughly 24% being singletons. Material: PBMCs, mostly from graft donor cells, obtained 360 days after TCRalphabeta/CD19-depleted stem cell transplant. The clonotype comes from a boy younger than two who had a stem cell transplant for acute myeloid leukemia, so the T cells may come from the graft donor. The chain couples TRBV12-3 or TRBV12-4 to TRBJ2-7; 10 positions agree with TRBD2. DNA for the CDR3: TGTGCCAGCAGGCTTACTAGCGGGGCTAGTGAGCAGTACTTC. Its protein is CASRLTSGASEQYF.